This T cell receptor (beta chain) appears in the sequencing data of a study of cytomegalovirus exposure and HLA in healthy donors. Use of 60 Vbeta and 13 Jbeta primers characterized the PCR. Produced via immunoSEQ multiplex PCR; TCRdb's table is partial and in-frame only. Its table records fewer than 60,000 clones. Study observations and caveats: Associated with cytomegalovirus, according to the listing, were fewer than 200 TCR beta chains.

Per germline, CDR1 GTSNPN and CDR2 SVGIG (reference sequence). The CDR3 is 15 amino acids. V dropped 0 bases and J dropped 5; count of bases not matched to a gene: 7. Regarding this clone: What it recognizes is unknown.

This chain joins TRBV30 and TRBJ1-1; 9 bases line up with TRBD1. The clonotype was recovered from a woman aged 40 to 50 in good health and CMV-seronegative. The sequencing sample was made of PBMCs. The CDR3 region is CAWSVTGTGRTEAFF. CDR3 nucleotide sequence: TGTGCCTGGAGTGTCACCGGGACAGGGAGGACTGAAGCTTTCTTT.